The 17 T cell receptor beta chains below come from one sample, sequenced in a study of blood T cell repertoires in COVID-19. Using immunoSEQ multiplex PCR, the repertoire was profiled, and TCRdb retains in-frame clones only, with some absent. The sample holds about 670,000 clones, around 89% seen once. Sequenced: peripheral blood. These receptors were taken from a woman aged 18-35 years with acute or convalescent COVID-19.

The V gene is TRBV30, the J gene TRBJ2-7, with TRBD1 matching over 12 bases. Germline V gene data show CDR1 as GTSNPN and CDR2 as SVGIG (reference sequence). V lost 0 bases to trimming and J lost 5 bases; unmatched junction nucleotides: 5. The CDR3 has 15 amino acids. The CDR3 sequence: CAWSVIGTGGDEQYF. CDR3 sequence (DNA): TGTGCCTGGAGTGTTATCGGGACAGGGGGCGACGAGCAGTACTTC.

The chain carries TRBV19 and TRBJ2-2; 7 bases match TRBD1. Germline lookup yields CDR1 LNHDA and CDR2 SQIVND (reference sequence). With V trimmed by 11 bases and J by 5 bases, 8 bases remained unmatched. CDR3 length: 13 amino acids. The DNA for the CDR3 is TGTGCCGGAGTACAGGGGCCAACCGGGGAGCTGTTTTTT. It encodes CAGVQGPTGELFF. Complete variable domain (other parts from reference TRBV19 and TRBJ2-2): DGGITQSPKYLFRKEGQNVTLSCEQNLNHDAMYWYRQDPGQGLRLIYYSQIVNDFQKGDIAEGYSVSREKKESFPLTVTSAQKNPTAFYLCAGVQGPTGELFFGEGSRLTVL.

The chain is built from TRBV10-3 and TRBJ1-6; the D gene is possibly TRBD1 (5 bases). Germline lookup yields CDR1 ENHRY and CDR2 SYGVKD. CDR3 length equals 14 residues. Trimming stripped 3 bases from V and 9 bases from J, with 12 bases between. CDR3 residues: CAISDGATSSPLHF. CDR3 nucleotides: TGTGCCATCAGTGATGGGGCCACCTCTTCACCCCTCCACTTT.

The genes are TRBV5-1 and TRBJ2-7, with TRBD1 identical over 12 bases. Germline CDR1 is SGHRS and CDR2 is YFSETQ. CDR3 size: 16 residues. V trimming: 1 base; J trimming: 5 bases; junction bases outside the gene matches: 7. CDR3 in DNA: TGCGCCAGCAGCTTGAACAGGGGACAGGGGGCGAACGAGCAGTACTTC. This gives the protein CASSLNRGQGANEQYF.

This sequence joins TRBV24-1 and TRBJ2-5, with 8 bases matching TRBD1. Trimming removed 9 bases from V and 5 bases from J; junction bases left unmatched: 7. Germline CDR1 and CDR2: KGHDR and SFDVKD. This CDR3 has 13 amino acids. The CDR3 nucleotides read TGTGCCACCGGGCAGGGGGCTCAGGAGACCCAGTACTTC. Protein sequence: CATGQGAQETQYF.

The chain uses TRBV6-5 and TRBJ1-6; 7 nucleotides agree with TRBD1. From germline, CDR1 is MNHEY and CDR2 SVGAGI. Unmatched junction bases numbered 8, after V lost 5 bases and J lost 7 bases. The CDR3 runs 15 residues. CDR3 DNA sequence: TGTGCCAGCAGTCCGACCGGGACAGACAATTCACCCCTCCACTTT. It specifies CASSPTGTDNSPLHF.

In this sample, this clone turned up a few times. Other DNA sequences in this specimen translate into the identical CDR3. The chain couples TRBV5-1 to TRBJ1-1, with D unclear. From germline, CDR1 is SGHRS and CDR2 YFSETQ. Deletions cut 0 bases from V and 0 bases from J, with 3 bases between. The CDR3 is 13 residues long. The CDR3 DNA reads TGCGCCAGCAGCTTGGGTATGAACACTGAAGCTTTCTTT. Protein sequence: CASSLGMNTEAFF.

The CDR3 DNA reads as TGCGCCAGCAGCTCAACGGGACAGGGCTACGAGCAGTACTTC. As protein: CASSSTGQGYEQYF. This chain uses TRBV5-1 with TRBJ2-7; 9 positions match TRBD1. After removal of 3 bases from V and 3 bases from J, the junction contained 4 bases not matched to a gene. Germline assignment: CDR1 SGHRS and CDR2 YFSETQ. The CDR3 covers 14 residues.

The chain couples TRBV6-2 or TRBV6-3 to TRBJ2-1, with 8 bases fitting TRBD2. Trimming cost V 2 bases and J 7 bases; bases outside gene matches: 10. The CDR3 contains 16 residues. Per the germline V gene, CDR1 is MNHEY and CDR2 is SVGEGT. The CDR3 loop reads CASSYVRGGPVNEQFF. CDR3 in DNA: TGTGCCAGCAGTTACGTACGGGGGGGCCCCGTAAATGAGCAGTTCTTC.

The V gene is TRBV18, the J gene TRBJ1-1, with TRBD1 as a possible D gene (5 bases). Germline V gene sequence: CDR1 KGHSH, CDR2 LQKENI. V dropped 4 bases and J dropped 1 base, with 7 bases sitting between them. The CDR3 runs to 13 residues. CDR3 residues: CASSHDRNTEAFF. CDR3 sequence (DNA): TGTGCCAGCTCACACGACAGGAACACTGAAGCTTTCTTT.

The chain links TRBV24-1 to TRBJ1-2; TRBD1 matches at 8 bases. CDR1 is KGHDR and CDR2 is SFDVKD in the germline V gene. The CDR3 contains 15 residues. Trimming took 3 bases from V and 4 from J; bases not matched to a gene: 6. The CDR3 spells CATSDQRTGLYGYTF. In nucleotides, the CDR3 is TGTGCCACCAGTGATCAGCGGACAGGGCTCTATGGCTACACCTTC.

This chain links TRBV6-6 with TRBJ1-1; D unresolved. This CDR3 contains 14 residues. Germline loops: CDR1 MNHNY, CDR2 SVGAGI (reference sequence). Trimming removed 6 bases from V and 1 base from J, with 12 bases in between. This chain's CDR3 is CASSQEWRNTEAFF. CDR3 DNA: TGTGCCAGCAGCCAAGAGTGGAGGAACACTGAAGCTTTCTTT.

The rearrangement links TRBV2 to TRBJ2-7; TRBD1 agrees at 9 bases. CDR3 length: 14 residues. Germline CDR1 and CDR2: SNHLY and FYNNEI. Germline trimming cut 6 bases from V and 5 bases from J; bases unmatched to any gene: 8. CDR3 nucleotide sequence: TGTGCCAGCAGCTTCGACAGGGGGTGGGACGAGCAGTACTTC. Protein sequence: CASSFDRGWDEQYF.

The chain joins TRBV2 to TRBJ1-2; 11 bases agree with TRBD1. The CDR3 covers 14 residues. Per the germline V gene, CDR1 is SNHLY and CDR2 is FYNNEI. V shed 6 bases and J 6 bases; nucleotides not matched to a gene: 6. This CDR3 reads CASRAGQGADGYTF. The CDR3 DNA is TGTGCCAGCAGGGCAGGACAGGGGGCGGATGGCTACACCTTC.

The V gene is TRBV27, the J gene TRBJ2-4; D is unresolved. Germline V gene sequence: CDR1 MNHEY, CDR2 SMNVEV (reference sequence). V shed 0 bases and J shed 0 bases, with 9 bases lying between them. This CDR3 is 16 amino acids long. The CDR3 nucleotides read TGTGCCAGCAGTTTATCTCCCCGTCTAGCCAAAAACATTCAGTACTTC. Encoded protein: CASSLSPRLAKNIQYF.

The V call is TRBV10-3, the J call TRBJ1-1; the D gene is possibly TRBD1 (6 bases). CDR3 length: 14 amino acids. Trimming removed 7 bases at V and 5 bases at J, with 17 bases between. Per the germline V gene, CDR1 is ENHRY and CDR2 is SYGVKD. CDR3 region: CAINRAGERTEAFF. CDR3 DNA sequence: TGTGCCATCAATCGGGCAGGGGAAAGGACTGAAGCTTTCTTT.

The chain has TRBV6-2 or TRBV6-3 and TRBJ2-7; TRBD2 matches at 13 bases. The V segment lost 4 bases and the J segment 2 bases; nucleotides outside the gene matches: 11. The CDR3 extends over 18 amino acids. Germline V CDR1 and CDR2: MNHEY, SVGEGT. This chain's CDR3 is CASSSQTSGGTFTYEQYF. The CDR3 nucleotides are TGTGCCAGCAGTTCCCAGACTAGCGGGGGGACTTTCACCTACGAGCAGTACTTC.